This T cell receptor (beta chain) derives from a study of CD8+CD57+ T cells in acquired aplastic anemia. Those patients picked for sequencing had displayed CD8+CD57+ cell expansion on flow cytometry. Each patient had severe acquired aplastic anemia. Germline loops: CDR1 MNHNS, CDR2 SASEGT. The CDR3 has 12 residues. The V end was cut by 6 bases, the J end by 9 bases, with 15 bases between. The template used for profiling TCR beta VDJ and CDR3 was genomic DNA. TCRdb recomputed calls from the reads with MiXCR, one row per CDR3 protein. In the table there are hundreds of thousands of distinct CDR3 sequences, roughly a third of which are singletons.

Material for sequencing was sorted CD4+, CD8+, or CD8+CD57+ T cells (not recorded which) from PBMCs. The chain recombines TRBV6-1 with TRBJ2-7, with D perhaps matching TRBD1 (5 bases). This TCR was sampled from a human donor with aplastic anemia. The CDR3 DNA sequence: TGTGCCAGCAGAAGACAGCTAAGAATGCAGTACTTC. Its translation: CASRRQLRMQYF.